The clone carrying this TCR beta chain was detected only once. What it binds is not known. Unstimulated regulatory T cells (CD4+CD25+CD127-), CD4+CD25- non-regulatory cells, CD4 and CD8 cells were FACS-sorted from thawed PBMCs. The data belong to a study of Tregs in tolerant kidney transplant recipients. At the level of the study: Related graft donors supplied nonmyeloablative bone marrow transplants, and mixed chimerism was transient. The study's findings and limits: Antigen-driven expansion was suggested because donor-specific Tregs expanded more than all Tregs in tolerant patients. The most relevant donor-specific Treg TCRbeta repertoire apparently came from expansion with activated donor B cells.

Germline V gene sequence: CDR1 LGHNA, CDR2 YNFKEQ. With V trimmed by 4 bases and J by 5 bases, 3 bases remained unmatched. The CDR3 covers 13 residues. The repertoire was sequenced with immunoSEQ multiplex PCR; TCRdb's copy has only in-frame clones and lacks some. This table has some 66,000 clones, 92% appearing once. V and J are TRBV4-2 and TRBJ2-7; TRBD1 agrees at 9 bases. The clonotype was recovered from a human donor who received a combined kidney and bone marrow transplant. The sample here was CD8+ T cells from blood, taken before the transplant. This chain's CDR3 is CASSPGTGNEQYF. CDR3 DNA sequence: TGTGCCAGCAGCCCGGGGACAGGGAACGAGCAGTACTTC.